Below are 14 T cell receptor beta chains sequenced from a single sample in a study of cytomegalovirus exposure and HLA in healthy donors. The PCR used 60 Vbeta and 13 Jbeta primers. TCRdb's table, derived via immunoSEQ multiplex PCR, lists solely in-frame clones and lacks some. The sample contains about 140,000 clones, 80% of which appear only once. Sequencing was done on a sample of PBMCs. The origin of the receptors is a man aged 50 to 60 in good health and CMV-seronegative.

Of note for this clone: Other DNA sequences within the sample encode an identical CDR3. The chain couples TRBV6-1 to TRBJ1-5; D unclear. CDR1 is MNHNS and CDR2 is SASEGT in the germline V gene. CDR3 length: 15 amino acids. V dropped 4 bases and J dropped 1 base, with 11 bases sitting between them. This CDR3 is CASSVSSGSNQPQHF. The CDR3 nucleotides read TGTGCCAGCAGTGTAAGCAGCGGGAGCAATCAGCCCCAGCATTTT.

The CDR3 coding sequence is TGTGCCTGGAGTGCAAAGTCAGGGGAGTATTCACCCCTCCACTTT. It encodes CAWSAKSGEYSPLHF. The chain employs TRBV30 and TRBJ1-6; tentative D call: TRBD1 (6 bases). The germline CDR1 and CDR2 sequences are GTSNPN and SVGIG (reference sequence). CDR3 size: 15 residues. Trimming removed 1 base at V and 8 bases at J, with 15 bases between.

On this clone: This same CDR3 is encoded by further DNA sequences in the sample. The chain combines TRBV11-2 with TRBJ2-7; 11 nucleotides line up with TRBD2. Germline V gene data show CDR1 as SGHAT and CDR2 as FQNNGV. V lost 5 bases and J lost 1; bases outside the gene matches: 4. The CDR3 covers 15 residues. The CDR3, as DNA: TGTGCCAGCAGCCTGACTAGCGGGACATCCTACGAGCAGTACTTC. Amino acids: CASSLTSGTSYEQYF.

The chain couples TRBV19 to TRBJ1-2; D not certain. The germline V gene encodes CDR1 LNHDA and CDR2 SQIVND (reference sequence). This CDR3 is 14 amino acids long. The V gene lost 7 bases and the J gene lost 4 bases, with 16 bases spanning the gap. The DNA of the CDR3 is TGTGCCAGTACCAACCGAGCGGAAGGCTATGGCTACACCTTC. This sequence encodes CASTNRAEGYGYTF.

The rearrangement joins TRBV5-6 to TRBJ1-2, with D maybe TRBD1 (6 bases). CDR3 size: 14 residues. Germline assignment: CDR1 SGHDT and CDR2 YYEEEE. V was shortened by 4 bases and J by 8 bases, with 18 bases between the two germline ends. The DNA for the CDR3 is TGTGCCAGCAGCCAAGAAGACAGGTCGTGGGGCTACACCTTC. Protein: CASSQEDRSWGYTF.

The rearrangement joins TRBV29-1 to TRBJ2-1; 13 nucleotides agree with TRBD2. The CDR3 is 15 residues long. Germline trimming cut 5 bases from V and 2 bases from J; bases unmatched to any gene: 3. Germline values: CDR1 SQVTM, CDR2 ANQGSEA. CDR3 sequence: CSVLGLAGTYNEQFF. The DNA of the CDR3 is TGCAGCGTTCTGGGACTAGCGGGGACCTACAATGAGCAGTTCTTC.

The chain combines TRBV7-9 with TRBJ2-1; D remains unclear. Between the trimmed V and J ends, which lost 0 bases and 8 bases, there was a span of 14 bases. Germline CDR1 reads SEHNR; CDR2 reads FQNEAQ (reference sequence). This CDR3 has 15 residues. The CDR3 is CASSLAYSPSDEQFF. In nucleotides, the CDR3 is TGTGCCAGCAGCTTAGCCTACAGCCCTTCGGATGAGCAGTTCTTC.

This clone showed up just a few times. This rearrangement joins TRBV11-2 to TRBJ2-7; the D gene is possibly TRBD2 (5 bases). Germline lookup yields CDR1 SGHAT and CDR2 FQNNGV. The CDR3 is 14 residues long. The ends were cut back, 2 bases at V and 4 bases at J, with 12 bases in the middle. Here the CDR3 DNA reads TGTGCCAGCAGCTTAACGGGGAGCGGTTACGAGCAGTACTTC. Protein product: CASSLTGSGYEQYF.

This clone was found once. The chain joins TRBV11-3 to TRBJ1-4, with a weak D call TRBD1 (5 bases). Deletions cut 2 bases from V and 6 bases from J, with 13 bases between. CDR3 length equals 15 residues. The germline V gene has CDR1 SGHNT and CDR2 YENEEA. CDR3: CASSLSSGRHEKLFF. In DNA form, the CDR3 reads TGTGCCAGCAGCTTATCGTCAGGGAGGCATGAAAAACTGTTTTTT.

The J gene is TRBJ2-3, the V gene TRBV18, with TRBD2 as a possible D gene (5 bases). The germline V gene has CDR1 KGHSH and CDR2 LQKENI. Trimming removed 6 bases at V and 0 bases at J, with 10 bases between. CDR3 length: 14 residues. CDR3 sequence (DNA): TGTGCCAGCTCGTTATGGACTAGCACAGATACGCAGTATTTT. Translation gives CASSLWTSTDTQYF.

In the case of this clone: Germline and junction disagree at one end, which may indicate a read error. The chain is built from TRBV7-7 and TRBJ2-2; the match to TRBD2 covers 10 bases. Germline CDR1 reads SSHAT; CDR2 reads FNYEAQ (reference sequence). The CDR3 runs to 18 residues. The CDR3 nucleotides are TGTGCTAGCAGCCCCATCGGCCTAGCGGGAGTAGGGACCGGGGAGCTGTTTTTT. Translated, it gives CASSPIGLAGVGTGELFF. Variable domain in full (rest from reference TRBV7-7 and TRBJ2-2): GAGVSQSPRYKVTKRGQDVTLRCDPISSHATLYWYQQALGQGPEFLTYFNYEAQPDKSGLPSDRFSAERPEGSISTLTIQRTEQRDSAMYRCASSPIGLAGVGTGELFFGEGSRLTVL.

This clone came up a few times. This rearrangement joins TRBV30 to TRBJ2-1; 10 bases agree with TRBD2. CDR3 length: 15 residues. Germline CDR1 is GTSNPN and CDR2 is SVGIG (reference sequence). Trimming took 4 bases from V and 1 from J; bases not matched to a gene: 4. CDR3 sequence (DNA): TGTGCCTGGACGGGACTAGCGCCATCCTACAATGAGCAGTTCTTC. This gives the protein CAWTGLAPSYNEQFF.

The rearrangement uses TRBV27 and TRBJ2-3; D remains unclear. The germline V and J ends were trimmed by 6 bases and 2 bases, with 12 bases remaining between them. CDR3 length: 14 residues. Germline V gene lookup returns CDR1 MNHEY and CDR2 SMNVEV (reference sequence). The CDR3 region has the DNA TGTGCCAGCAGCCCCACAAGTAACACAGATACGCAGTATTTT. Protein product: CASSPTSNTDTQYF.

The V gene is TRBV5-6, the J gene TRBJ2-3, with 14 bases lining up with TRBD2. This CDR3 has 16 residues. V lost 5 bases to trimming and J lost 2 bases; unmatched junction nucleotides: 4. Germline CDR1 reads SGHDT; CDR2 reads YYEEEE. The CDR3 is CASRRTSGGYTDTQYF. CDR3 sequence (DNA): TGTGCCAGCAGGAGGACTAGCGGGGGGTACACAGATACGCAGTATTTT. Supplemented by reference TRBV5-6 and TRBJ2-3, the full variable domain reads DAGVTQSPTHLIKTRGQQVTLRCSPKSGHDTVSWYQQALGQGPQFIFQYYEEEERQRGNFPDRFSGHQFPNYSSELNVNALLLGDSALYLCASRRTSGGYTDTQYFGPGTRLTVL.